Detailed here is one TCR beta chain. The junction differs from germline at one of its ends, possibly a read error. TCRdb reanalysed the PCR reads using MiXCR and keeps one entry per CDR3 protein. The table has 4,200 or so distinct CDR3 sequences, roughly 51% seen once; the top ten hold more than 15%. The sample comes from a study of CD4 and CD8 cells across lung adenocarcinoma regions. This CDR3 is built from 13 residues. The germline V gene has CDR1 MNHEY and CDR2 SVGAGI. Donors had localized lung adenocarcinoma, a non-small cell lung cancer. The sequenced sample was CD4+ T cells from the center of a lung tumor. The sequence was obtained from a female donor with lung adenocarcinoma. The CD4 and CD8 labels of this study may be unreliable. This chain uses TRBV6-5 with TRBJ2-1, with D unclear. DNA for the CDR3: TGTGCCAGCGGGTACGGTGATTTGGGTACGCAGTACTTT. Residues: CASGYGDLGTQYF.